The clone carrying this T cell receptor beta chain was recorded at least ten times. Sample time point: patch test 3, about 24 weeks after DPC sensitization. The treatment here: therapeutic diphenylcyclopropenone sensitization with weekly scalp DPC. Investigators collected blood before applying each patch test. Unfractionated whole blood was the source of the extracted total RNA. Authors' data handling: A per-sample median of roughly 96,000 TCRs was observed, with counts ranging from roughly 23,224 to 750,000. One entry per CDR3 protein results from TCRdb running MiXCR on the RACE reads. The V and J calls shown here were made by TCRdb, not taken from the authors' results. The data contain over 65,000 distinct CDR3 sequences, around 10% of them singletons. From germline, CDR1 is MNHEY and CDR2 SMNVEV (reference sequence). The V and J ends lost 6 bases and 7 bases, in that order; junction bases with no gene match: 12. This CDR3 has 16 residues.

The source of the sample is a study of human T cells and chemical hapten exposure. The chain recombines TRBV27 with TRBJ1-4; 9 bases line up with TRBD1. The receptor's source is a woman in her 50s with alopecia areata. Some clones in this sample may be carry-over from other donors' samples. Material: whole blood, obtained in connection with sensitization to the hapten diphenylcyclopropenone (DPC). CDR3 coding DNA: TGTGCCAGCAGAATAACCTCCGGGACAGGGATTGAAAAACTGTTTTTT. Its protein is CASRITSGTGIEKLFF.